The 26 T cell receptor beta chains given below trace back to one sample, sequenced in a study of blood T cell repertoires in COVID-19. Method: immunoSEQ multiplex PCR; TCRdb's copy keeps in-frame clones and lacks some. Here the sample spans about 190,000 clones, around four fifths being singletons. The specimen sequenced was peripheral blood. These TCRs come from a human donor in a cohort sampled during active COVID-19.

This sequence joins TRBV10-3 and TRBJ2-7; D ambiguous. CDR3 length: 12 residues. V lost 8 bases, J lost 0 bases, and 8 bases lay in between. Germline V gene data show CDR1 as ENHRY and CDR2 as SYGVKD. The CDR3: CAIADNSYEQYF. DNA of the CDR3: TGTGCCATCGCCGACAACTCCTACGAGCAGTACTTC.

The chain carries TRBV15 and TRBJ2-7, with D uncertain. The germline gives CDR1 LNHNV, CDR2 YYDKDF (reference sequence). V lost 0 bases to trimming and J lost 7 bases, with 7 bases between them. The CDR3 is 12 residues long. The CDR3: CATSRDQAEQYF. Here the CDR3 DNA reads TGTGCCACCAGCAGAGATCAAGCTGAGCAGTACTTC. The whole variable domain, remainder taken from reference TRBV15 and TRBJ2-7, is DAMVIQNPRYQVTQFGKPVTLSCSQTLNHNVMYWYQQKSSQAPKLLFHYYDKDFNNEADTPDNFQSRRPNTSFCFLDIRSPGLGDTAMYLCATSRDQAEQYFGPGTRLTVT.

This clone was seen once. The gene calls are TRBV6-1 and TRBJ2-7; maybe TRBD2 (6 bases). Germline loops: CDR1 MNHNS, CDR2 SASEGT. The CDR3 extends over 11 amino acids. CDR3 nucleotide sequence: TGTGCCAGCAGTGAAGCGGGGGGTGGGTTAGTC. Encoded protein: CASSEAGGGLV.

The chain employs TRBV5-4 and TRBJ2-7; 11 bases match TRBD1. This CDR3 has 13 residues. Trimming cost V 4 bases and J 6 bases; bases outside gene matches: 3. Germline CDR1 is SGHNT and CDR2 is YYREEE (reference sequence). CDR3 nucleotide sequence: TGTGCCAGCAGCCGGACAGGGGGCGGCGAGCAGTACTTC. It yields the protein CASSRTGGGEQYF.

The rearrangement uses TRBV18 and TRBJ2-7; 7 nucleotides line up with TRBD1. V trimming: 3 bases; J trimming: 5 bases; junction bases outside the gene matches: 10. The germline V gene encodes CDR1 KGHSH and CDR2 LQKENI. The CDR3 is 15 amino acids. The CDR3 loop is CASSPRQGSPHEQYF. Here the CDR3 DNA reads TGTGCCAGCTCACCCAGACAGGGATCCCCCCACGAGCAGTACTTC.

The genes are TRBV6-6 and TRBJ2-5, with TRBD2 matching over 9 bases. Germline CDR1 MNHNY, CDR2 SVGAGI (reference sequence). V was clipped by 4 bases and J by 1 base; unmatched bases: 7. The CDR3 contains 16 residues. The chain's CDR3 is CASSSRATSGQETQYF. CDR3 DNA: TGTGCCAGCAGTTCCCGGGCGACTAGCGGCCAAGAGACCCAGTACTTC.

The J gene is TRBJ2-3, the V gene TRBV7-9; 10 bases are a match to TRBD1. From germline, CDR1 is SEHNR and CDR2 FQNEAQ (reference sequence). The CDR3 spans 16 residues. V lost 2 bases and J lost 1; bases outside the gene matches: 3. CDR3 in DNA: TGTGCCAGCAGCTTACCCGGGACAGGGGGCACAGATACGCAGTATTTT. This encodes CASSLPGTGGTDTQYF.

V and J are TRBV28 and TRBJ2-3; perhaps TRBD2 as D (6 bases). Trimming removed 4 bases from V and 2 bases from J, with 13 bases in between. The CDR3 is made up of 15 amino acids. Germline CDR1 reads MDHEN; CDR2 reads SYDVKM. The CDR3 loop is CASSSRGRHTDTQYF. The CDR3 DNA is TGTGCCAGCAGTTCTCGTGGGAGGCACACAGATACGCAGTATTTT. Full variable domain (outside the CDR3, taken from reference TRBV28 and TRBJ2-3): DVKVTQSSRYLVKRTGEKVFLECVQDMDHENMFWYRQDPGLGLRLIYFSYDVKMKEKGDIPEGYSVSREKKERFSLILESASTNQTSMYLCASSSRGRHTDTQYFGPGTRLTVL.

Concerning this clone itself: The sample carries other DNA sequences with the same CDR3. The chain recombines TRBV7-9 with TRBJ2-5, with TRBD2 identical over 12 bases. CDR3 length equals 14 residues. Unmatched junction bases numbered 3, after V lost 6 bases and J lost 4 bases. Germline CDR1 and CDR2: SEHNR and FQNEAQ (reference sequence). In DNA form, the CDR3 reads TGTGCCAGCAGTTTGACTAGCGGGAGAGAGACCCAGTACTTC. It yields the protein CASSLTSGRETQYF.

The V gene is TRBV27, the J gene TRBJ2-1; the D is unclear. V was trimmed by 2 bases and J by 3 bases, leaving 8 bases between them. The CDR3 length is 14 residues. Germline V gives CDR1 MNHEY, CDR2 SMNVEV (reference sequence). CDR3 region: CASSLQVNYNEQFF. The CDR3 coding sequence is TGTGCCAGCAGTTTACAGGTCAACTACAATGAGCAGTTCTTC.

This chain uses TRBV7-9 with TRBJ1-6, with TRBD1 matching over 12 bases. The CDR3 spans 17 residues. With 4 bases clipped from V and 6 bases from J, the junction kept 7 bases outside the gene matches. CDR1 and CDR2 from the germline V gene are SEHNR and FQNEAQ (reference sequence). Here the CDR3 DNA reads TGTGCCAGCAGCTCCCGGGACAGGGGGCCCTCTAATTCACCCCTCCACTTT. It codes for CASSSRDRGPSNSPLHF.

The rearrangement joins TRBV5-1 to TRBJ2-3; the match to TRBD2 covers 14 bases. V was clipped by 2 bases and J by 6 bases; unmatched bases: 8. The CDR3 covers 17 residues. Germline assignment: CDR1 SGHRS and CDR2 YFSETQ. The CDR3 reads CASSLQGTSGRSDTQYF. DNA for the CDR3: TGCGCCAGCAGCTTACAAGGGACTAGCGGGAGATCGGATACGCAGTATTTT.

This clone was observed a handful of times. A read error may produce the germline difference seen at one junction end. This chain joins TRBV7-7 and TRBJ2-3; TRBD1 matches 9 bases. The CDR3 runs 15 residues. CDR1 is SSHAT and CDR2 is FNYEAQ in the germline V gene (reference sequence). The DNA for the CDR3 is TGTGCTAGCAGCACCGGGACAGGGATCACAGATACGCAGTATTTT. It encodes CASSTGTGITDTQYF.

V is TRBV19 and J is TRBJ1-1; the match to TRBD1 covers 8 bases. Germline-derived CDR1 and CDR2 are LNHDA and SQIVND (reference sequence). Trimming cost V 4 bases and J 7 bases; bases outside gene matches: 8. CDR3 size: 14 residues. Here the CDR3 reads CASSTQGVRIEAFF. In nucleotides, the CDR3 is TGTGCCAGTAGTACACAGGGGGTACGTATTGAAGCTTTCTTT. Full variable domain (missing parts from reference TRBV19 and TRBJ1-1): DGGITQSPKYLFRKEGQNVTLSCEQNLNHDAMYWYRQDPGQGLRLIYYSQIVNDFQKGDIAEGYSVSREKKESFPLTVTSAQKNPTAFYLCASSTQGVRIEAFFGQGTRLTVV.

The rearrangement links TRBV6-6 to TRBJ2-5, with 7 bases that match TRBD2. Germline CDR1 is MNHNY and CDR2 is SVGAGI (reference sequence). The CDR3 loop spans 15 amino acids. V lost 6 bases to trimming and J lost 13 bases; unmatched junction nucleotides: 20. In DNA form, the CDR3 reads TGTGCCAGCAGCCCCCAAGGGCTAGCGGAGAACCCTTGGTACTTC. Amino acid sequence: CASSPQGLAENPWYF.

The J gene is TRBJ1-2, the V gene TRBV19, with 8 bases that match TRBD1. With V trimmed by 10 bases and J by 8 bases, 12 bases remained unmatched. The CDR3 extends over 13 amino acids. CDR1 and CDR2 (germline): LNHDA, SQIVND (reference sequence). The CDR3: CATSGTGPQGYTF. The CDR3 nucleotides read TGTGCCACCTCCGGGACAGGCCCCCAGGGCTACACCTTC.

The genes are TRBV7-9 and TRBJ2-7, with D possibly being TRBD1 (5 bases). The CDR3 has 15 residues. The V and J ends lost 5 bases and 5 bases respectively, with 19 bases between them. Per germline, CDR1 SEHNR and CDR2 FQNEAQ (reference sequence). The CDR3 loop is CASSPRSGMEDEQYF. The DNA of the CDR3 is TGTGCCAGCAGCCCGAGGTCAGGGATGGAAGACGAGCAGTACTTC.

The chain has TRBV21-1 and TRBJ1-1; TRBD1 reflects the table's D call only, with no check against the DNA. TRBV21-1 is flagged as a pseudogene. CDR3 length: 15 residues. CDR3 nucleotide sequence: TGTGCCACCACAGGACAGGAGGTACGGAACACTGAAGCTTTCTTT. This gives the protein CATTGQEVRNTEAFF.

The chain has TRBV30 and TRBJ1-6; 7 bases line up with TRBD1. Germline V CDR1 and CDR2: GTSNPN, SVGIG (reference sequence). The V gene end was trimmed by 4 bases and the J gene end by 6 bases; junction bases not matched to a gene: 3. This CDR3 comprises 13 residues. CDR3 coding DNA: TGTGCCTGGACGGGACAGAGTAATTCACCCCTCCACTTT. This sequence encodes CAWTGQSNSPLHF.

The V gene is TRBV27, the J gene TRBJ2-1; TRBD1 aligns across 7 bases. Germline values: CDR1 MNHEY, CDR2 SMNVEV (reference sequence). The CDR3 totals 14 residues. V lost 8 bases, J lost 4 bases, and 8 bases stayed unmatched. The CDR3 DNA reads as TGTGCCAGCGCCTCCGGGACAGAATACAATGAGCAGTTCTTC. It yields the protein CASASGTEYNEQFF.

The chain joins TRBV3-1 (or the pseudogene TRBV3-2) to TRBJ2-2; D gene uncertain. Germline values: CDR1 LGHDT, CDR2 YNNKEL (reference sequence). V was clipped by 1 base and J by 1 base, with 4 bases between them. The CDR3 has 14 residues. For the CDR3, the DNA is TGTGCCAGCAGCCAAGGTCGGAACACCGGGGAGCTGTTTTTT. This codes for CASSQGRNTGELFF.

This clone came up a few times. The chain uses TRBV4-1 and TRBJ2-7; 11 nucleotides agree with TRBD2. This CDR3 has 16 residues. Looked up from germline, CDR1 is MGHRA and CDR2 is YSYEKL. The V segment lost 1 base and the J segment 12 bases; nucleotides outside the gene matches: 14. The CDR3 sequence is CASSQVPSSGRSGVYF. The DNA for the CDR3 is TGCGCCAGCAGCCAAGTCCCCTCTAGCGGGAGGTCCGGAGTGTACTTC.

The V call is TRBV2, the J call TRBJ1-5; TRBD1 might be the D (5 bases). The CDR3 covers 18 residues. With 4 bases removed from V and 0 bases from J, the gap between germline ends came to 19 bases. Germline V CDR1 and CDR2: SNHLY, FYNNEI. CDR3 protein: CASSGPRDWSNSNQPQHF. CDR3 DNA sequence: TGTGCCAGCAGTGGGCCCCGGGACTGGAGTAATAGCAATCAGCCCCAGCATTTT.

V and J are TRBV6-5 and TRBJ2-3, with TRBD1 as a possible D gene (6 bases). The CDR3 contains 13 residues. Germline V gene sequence: CDR1 MNHEY, CDR2 SVGAGI. V was cut by 7 bases and J by 2 bases, with 10 bases left in between. CDR3 region: CASIWTVTDTQYF. CDR3 nucleotides: TGTGCCAGCATTTGGACAGTCACAGATACGCAGTATTTT.

As concerns this clone: This sample also contains other DNA sequences that code for the same CDR3. The J gene is TRBJ2-5, the V gene TRBV24-1; TRBD1 is a possible D gene (6 bases). The CDR3 totals 12 residues. Trimming left V 9 bases short and J 2 bases short, with 9 bases between. In germline, CDR1 is KGHDR, CDR2 SFDVKD. CDR3 amino acids: CATSDRQETQYF. DNA of the CDR3: TGTGCCACCTCGGACAGACAAGAGACCCAGTACTTC.

The chain recombines TRBV19 with TRBJ2-1; D uncertain. The CDR3 loop spans 14 amino acids. V was shortened by 3 bases and J by 6 bases, with 12 bases between the two germline ends. The V gene's germline CDR1 is LNHDA and CDR2 SQIVND (reference sequence). The CDR3 loop reads CASSISVAFNEQFF. CDR3 DNA: TGTGCCAGTAGTATTTCGGTAGCCTTCAATGAGCAGTTCTTC.